This TCR beta chain was identified during a study of OX40 agonist ivuxolimab in advanced cancers. Regarding the research as a whole: Ivuxolimab was a fully human IgG2 agonistic monoclonal antibody targeting the costimulatory receptor OX40 (CD134). Intravenous ivuxolimab was administered to patients every 2 weeks at six dose levels: 0.01, 0.1, 0.3, 1.5, 3 and 10 mg/kg. Among the 52 dose-escalation patients, around 19 had hepatocellular carcinoma, 15 or so melanoma, 9 renal cell carcinoma and 9 head and neck cancer. In the dose-escalation cohort, more than 75% of patients were male, and the mean age was roughly 60 years, with a range of about 23 to 90. Prior anti-PD-1, anti-PD-L1 or anti-CTLA-4 therapy was permitted, and checkpoint inhibitors had been received by approximately 39% of dose-escalation patients. Partial responses were achieved by three dose-escalation patients, of whom one had hepatocellular carcinoma and two had cutaneous melanoma. The purpose of peripheral TCRbeta sequencing was to test whether ivuxolimab changed TCR sequence diversity and led to clonal T-cell expansion. The monotherapy dose-escalation portion (N of about 50 patients) of the phase I ivuxolimab trial is reported in the paper.

Patients with a history of autoimmune disease or receiving systemic immunosuppression were excluded from the trial. Peripheral blood for TCR sequencing was collected from all dose cohorts at baseline, on cycle 4 day 1, and on cycle 7 day 1. The samples were taken from a phase I, first-in-human, multicenter, open-label dose-escalation trial of ivuxolimab. Adults with locally advanced or metastatic head and neck squamous cell, hepatocellular, melanoma or renal cell carcinoma were enrolled in the trial. Before TCR sequencing, CD4+ and CD8+ T cells were separately sorted from peripheral blood. Comments on this clone: Its antigen is currently not known. Base qualities are not provided; no much larger clone lies one nucleotide away.

General study outcomes and caveats: Partial responders in the 0.1-3.0 mg/kg groups had among the lowest normalized peripheral clonal expansion, especially among CD8+ T cells. At doses of 0.1 to 3.0 mg/kg, clonal expansion of both CD4+ and CD8+ blood T cells was observed from baseline to week 6. After ivuxolimab, expanded clones were on average more numerous among CD8+ T cells than among CD4+ T cells. Antigen specificity was not determined for the clonally expanded peripheral T cells. Low levels of normalized T-cell clonal expansion were also seen in some patients who did not respond.

Genomic DNA was extracted from sorted cells for sequencing of the TCRbeta CDR3 region. The immunoSEQ Assay was used to sequence the TCRbeta CDR3 regions. Held by TCRdb, this immuneACCESS table contains in-frame sequences only and omits some clones. Under half of the omission traces to an unresolved V gene where checked; the cause of the rest is unknown. The sample has 75,000 or so clones on record, approximately 81% of them singletons. The ten top clones hold about 8% of the sample. This TCR was sampled from an adult with an advanced solid tumor such as melanoma, head and neck, liver or kidney cancer. Sequencing used CD4+ or CD8+ T cells sorted from blood, obtained in a trial of the OX40 agonist ivuxolimab.

The DNA is TGTGCCAGCATGGGCAGCGCCTACGAGCAGTACTTC. It encodes CASMGSAYEQYF. The rearranged chain carries TRBV28 and TRBJ2-7, with no D gene named confidently. V loses 7 bases, J loses 2 bases, and the germline ends lie 9 bases apart. The CDR3 starts with the cysteine, ends with the phenylalanine, and has 12 residues. Only the CDR3 DNA stays, 36 bases, in frame from base 1. The germline V gene specifies MDHEN as CDR1 and SYDVKM as CDR2.